These 19 T cell receptor beta chains originate from one sample sequenced in a study of post-analysis software for immune sequencing data. Broader study findings: TRBV5-6, TRBV5-1 and TRBV20-1 belonged to a set of roughly 5 TRBV segments that were more frequent in patients than controls.

No antigen has been identified for these receptors. Unique molecular identifiers had been added to the TCR beta cDNA libraries. TCRdb reprocessed the PCR reads via MiXCR and lists one record per CDR3 protein. Of fewer than 850,000 distinct CDR3 sequences in the sample, roughly 30% were seen once. The specimen was blood. Receptors originate from a girl aged 5 to 17 with multiple sclerosis.

This clonotype was seen a few times. The chain uses TRBV9 and TRBJ2-7, with D unclear. V was shortened by 0 bases and J by 1 base, with 8 bases between the two germline ends. The CDR3 has 14 amino acids. In germline, CDR1 is SGDLS, CDR2 YYNGEE. CDR3 in amino acids: CASSVVPGSYEQYF. In DNA form, the CDR3 reads TGTGCCAGCAGCGTAGTTCCTGGTTCCTACGAGCAGTACTTC.

V gene TRBV29-1 combines with J gene TRBJ1-2, with a possible D match to TRBD1 (5 bases). This CDR3 is 15 amino acids long. The ends were cut back, 4 bases at V and 4 bases at J, with 19 bases in the middle. CDR1 and CDR2 from the germline V gene are SQVTM and ANQGSEA. The CDR3: CSVGLSTEMLYGYTF. CDR3 DNA sequence: TGCAGCGTTGGACTCTCGACAGAGATGCTCTATGGCTACACCTTC.

This clonotype came up a few times. In DNA form, the CDR3 reads TGTGCCAGCAGCTTAGGGACAGGGCCGGAGACCCAGTACTTC. Translated: CASSLGTGPETQYF. V gene TRBV7-7 combines with J gene TRBJ2-5, with 8 bases lining up with TRBD1. Trimming at V came to 1 base and at J to 5 bases, leaving 3 bases not matched to a gene. Germline values: CDR1 SSHAT, CDR2 FNYEAQ (reference sequence). The CDR3 loop spans 14 amino acids.

This clonotype came up a few times. The junction and the germline gene differ at one end; a read error may be behind it. The chain combines TRBV7-2 with TRBJ2-1; 7 bases agree with TRBD2. Germline-derived CDR1 and CDR2 are SGHTA and FQGNSA. The CDR3 is made up of 17 amino acids. This CDR3 reads CASSPGETSISYNGQFF. As DNA, the CDR3 is TGTGCCAGCAGCCCCGGGGAGACTAGCATCTCCTACAATGGGCAGTTCTTC.

This clonotype has only a few counts. The chain links TRBV27 to TRBJ1-5; 7 nucleotides align to TRBD1. Germline V CDR1 and CDR2: MNHEY, SMNVEV (reference sequence). This CDR3 contains 14 residues. Trimming cost V 6 bases and J 4 bases; bases outside gene matches: 6. The CDR3: CASRKQGLNQPQHF. The CDR3 DNA is TGTGCCAGCAGGAAACAGGGGTTGAATCAGCCCCAGCATTTT.

This clonotype was seen repeatedly, ten times or more. V usage is TRBV5-1 and J usage is TRBJ2-1; D possibly corresponds to TRBD2 (5 bases). The V gene lost 1 base and the J gene lost 10 bases, with 9 bases spanning the gap. The CDR3 runs 12 residues. Germline CDR1 SGHRS, CDR2 YFSETQ. In nucleotides, the CDR3 is TGCGCCAGCAGCTTGAGCGGTCTCGAGCAGTTCTTC. This translates into CASSLSGLEQFF.

The chain recombines TRBV20-1 with TRBJ1-2; unclear D gene. The germline V gene encodes CDR1 DFQATT and CDR2 SNEGSKA (reference sequence). The V end was cut by 0 bases, the J end by 1 base, with 3 bases between. The CDR3 has 12 residues. The CDR3 loop reads CSARDVNYGYTF. CDR3 nucleotides: TGCAGTGCTAGAGACGTTAACTATGGCTACACCTTC.

This clonotype was seen many times. The gene calls are TRBV20-1 and TRBJ2-1; TRBD2 matches 14 bases. Germline V gene sequence: CDR1 DFQATT, CDR2 SNEGSKA (reference sequence). V lost 0 bases, J lost 7 bases, and 8 bases stayed unmatched. CDR3 length: 17 residues. CDR3 region: CSARDLGTSGRRNEQFF. CDR3 coding DNA: TGCAGTGCTAGAGACCTCGGGACTAGCGGGAGACGAAATGAGCAGTTCTTC.

At least ten counts were recorded for this clonotype. The rearrangement links TRBV2 to TRBJ2-5; D remains unclear. The CDR3 has 11 amino acids. V lost 6 bases and J lost 0, with 2 bases in between. CDR1 is SNHLY, CDR2 FYNNEI, per germline. The CDR3 sequence: CASRDQETQYF. Here the CDR3 DNA reads TGTGCCAGCAGGGACCAAGAGACCCAGTACTTC. Using reference TRBV2 and TRBJ2-5 for the parts outside the CDR3, the full variable domain is EPEVTQTPSHQVTQMGQEVILRCVPISNHLYFYWYRQILGQKVEFLVSFYNNEISEKSEIFDDQFSVERPDGSNFTLKIRSTKLEDSAMYFCASRDQETQYFGPGTRLLVL.

This clonotype was seen a handful of times. The chain has TRBV9 and TRBJ2-7; 7 nucleotides match TRBD1. The V gene's germline CDR1 is SGDLS and CDR2 YYNGEE. Unmatched junction bases numbered 5, after V lost 0 bases and J lost 5 bases. The CDR3 runs to 14 residues. The DNA of the CDR3 is TGTGCCAGCAGCGTAGGACAGGGCCGCGACGAGCAGTACTTC. Its translation: CASSVGQGRDEQYF.

The chain has TRBV12-3 or TRBV12-4 and TRBJ2-3; D call uncertain. Trimming removed 3 bases from V and 1 base from J, with 11 bases in between. This CDR3 contains 15 residues. CDR3 sequence (DNA): TGTGCCAGCAGTTTTCAGGCGCTCGGCACAGATACGCAGTATTTT. This encodes CASSFQALGTDTQYF.

This chain connects TRBV2 to TRBJ2-3; the D gene is possibly TRBD1 (5 bases). The CDR3 covers 14 residues. The germline V gene has CDR1 SNHLY and CDR2 FYNNEI. Trimming stripped 3 bases from V and 2 bases from J, with 9 bases between. Here the CDR3 DNA reads TGTGCCAGCAGTGACGAGACAGCCACAGATACGCAGTATTTT. Translating gives CASSDETATDTQYF.

Points on this clonotype: It may be a read error: a sequence one base away is much more abundant. The rearrangement joins TRBV29-1 to TRBJ2-6; D is perhaps TRBD1 or TRBD2 (5 bases each). CDR3 length: 14 residues. CDR1 and CDR2 (germline): SQVTM, ANQGSEA. The chain's CDR3 is CGVDGGGGANVLTF. DNA of the CDR3: TGCGGCGTTGATGGGGGTGGCGGGGCCAACGTCCTGACTTTC.

In this sample, this clonotype turned up a few times. The rearrangement joins TRBV20-1 to TRBJ2-1; 8 bases are a match to TRBD2. The germline V gene encodes CDR1 DFQATT and CDR2 SNEGSKA (reference sequence). This CDR3 spans 14 amino acids. Germline trimming cut 4 bases from V and 5 bases from J; bases unmatched to any gene: 7. In nucleotides, the CDR3 is TGCAGTGCTACGTTTAGCGGGAATAACAATGAGCAGTTCTTC. Its protein product is CSATFSGNNNEQFF.

This rearrangement joins TRBV7-8 to TRBJ2-5; D remains ambiguous. Germline CDR1 reads SGHVS; CDR2 reads FQNEAQ. The CDR3 has 15 amino acids. V dropped 1 base and J dropped 4 bases, with 13 bases sitting between them. In DNA, the CDR3 is TGTGCCAGCAGCTTAGGAAGCCGTGCTGGAGAGACCCAGTACTTC. This codes for CASSLGSRAGETQYF.

The chain employs TRBV6-2 or TRBV6-3 and TRBJ2-1, with D possibly TRBD1 on 6 matching bases. The CDR3 is made up of 13 amino acids. Germline values: CDR1 MNHEY, CDR2 SVGEGT. Trimming left V 6 bases short and J 4 bases short, with 10 bases between. In DNA form, the CDR3 reads TGTGCCAGCAGGACTACAGGGTACAATGAGCAGTTCTTC. Translated, it gives CASRTTGYNEQFF.

The V and J genes are TRBV3-1 and TRBJ1-5, with D perhaps matching TRBD1 (5 bases). V shed 2 bases and J shed 9 bases, with 14 bases lying between them. This CDR3 spans 14 amino acids. Germline values: CDR1 LGHDT, CDR2 YNNKEL (reference sequence). The CDR3 loop is CASSQRDGRGPQHF. The CDR3, as DNA: TGTGCCAGCAGCCAAAGGGACGGGCGTGGGCCCCAGCATTTT.

This clonotype turned up a few times. The V call is TRBV20-1, the J call TRBJ2-1; D is ambiguous. Trimming stripped 2 bases from V and 0 bases from J, with 11 bases between. The CDR3 consists of 15 residues. Per germline, CDR1 DFQATT and CDR2 SNEGSKA (reference sequence). CDR3 region: CSARHGFSSYNEQFF. The CDR3 DNA reads as TGCAGTGCTAGACACGGGTTTAGCTCCTACAATGAGCAGTTCTTC.

Only a few counts were recorded for this clonotype. V is TRBV7-2 and J is TRBJ2-1; a possible D gene is TRBD2 (5 bases). The length of the CDR3 is 14 residues. Germline V gene sequence: CDR1 SGHTA, CDR2 FQGNSA. Trimming took 3 bases from V and 5 from J, leaving 11 bases between them. In DNA form, the CDR3 reads TGTGCCAGCAGCTTTGGCGCCGGGGACAATGAGCAGTTCTTC. Amino acid sequence: CASSFGAGDNEQFF.